This TCR beta chain was sequenced in a study of blood T cells in healthy people across ages (dated by TCRdb to the mid-2010s). As for the study more broadly: Template switching captured roughly one uniquely barcoded TCR beta cDNA molecule per two T cells in model experiments. Age-related changes in TCR beta repertoire diversity were measured in the study by deep sequencing normalized with unique cDNA molecular identifiers. Donors were grouped into four age groups: young (average approximately 16 years), middle-aged (39), aged (62) and long-lived (just over 80). Donors of different ages were randomly distributed across sequencing lanes to avoid experimental bias. For two donors (one aged 18 to 29 and one aged 80 or older), the study analyzed two additional independent replicas of 1 million unique cDNA reads from the same blood draw.

About this clonotype: The antigen it recognizes is unknown. At one end, the junction sequence differs from germline, possibly due to a read error.

Systemically healthy Caucasian individuals from Russia, 35 to 40 in total and aged about 6 to 90 years, were included as donors. Around 10 milliliters of peripheral blood were collected from each donor into EDTA-treated Vacutainer tubes. Ficoll-Paque density-gradient centrifugation was used to isolate PBMCs, with at least 6.5 million per sample. Total RNA was extracted from PBMCs with Trizol reagent, with at least 6 micrograms obtained per sample. For every donor, flow cytometry on a PBMC aliquot measured the percentage of naive CD45RAhigh/CD27high T cells. The method behind the library was 5' RACE. Instrument on record: Illumina HiSeq 2500. A second PCR of about 6 to 11 cycles was performed with a sample-barcoded 5' primer and a J-beta primer mix. A unique molecular identifier was introduced onto each TCR beta cDNA molecule by a template-switch 5' adaptor carrying 12 random nucleotides. Each sample yielded at least 3 million CDR3-containing paired-end reads. The Mint cDNA synthesis kit, primed by a TRBC-specific oligonucleotide, was used to synthesize first-strand cDNA from all RNA. Following uracil-DNA glycosylase treatment, a first 18-cycle PCR with universal primers M1SS and BC2_uni_R was performed on all cDNA. The published analysis was carried out like this. Normalization of each sample was performed by random selection of 1 million high-quality reads, each carrying a distinct molecular identifier. Instead of being binned into consensus sequences, reads with shared molecular identifiers were discarded. MiTCR, with a Q25 quality threshold and the strictest error-elimination algorithm, was used for CDR3 identification, clonotype clustering and error correction. A nonparametric unseen species model using Euler transformation provided a lower-bound estimate of total TCR beta diversity. TCRdb itself trimmed the public reads at Q25 with fastp, ran MiXCR and retained productive beta chains. Entries are consolidated by CDR3 protein sequence, retaining the most common genes and DNA. The V and J calls come from TCRdb's annotation, not from the publication. The sample table holds hundreds of thousands of distinct CDR3 sequences, of which 52% were seen once. The top ten constitute approximately 15% of the sample.

Sequences SGHNT (CDR1) and YENEEA (CDR2) are obtained from the germline V gene. Including cysteine and phenylalanine, the CDR3 has 15 amino acids. The read is trimmed to its CDR3 DNA, 45 bases read in frame from base 1. Paper-wide results and their limitations: The CMV infection status of donors was not known, potentially confounding age-related changes in expanded clonotypes. Compared with the aged group, the long-lived group had more naive CD4+ T cells, fewer expanded clones and increased TCR diversity, a pattern suggesting age selection. Estimates of total diversity based on one million sequenced T cells were considered lower bounds and underestimates. The percentage of naive T cells measured by flow cytometry correlated strongly with observed TCR beta diversity. Observed TCR beta diversity per million T cells fell roughly linearly with age, and a significant reduction was already apparent by age about 38. Conclusive comparison of naive and antigen-experienced compartments was prevented by the profiling of bulk unsorted PBMCs.

This clonotype was obtained from a woman aged 80 or over in good health. Here the chain combines TRBV11-3 and TRBJ2-7, and TRBD1 matches 8 of the central bases. Input material: blood. At the DNA level, the sequence is TGCGCCAGCAGCTGGGGACAGGACCCGTCCTACGAGCAGTACTTC. Its translation is CASSWGQDPSYEQYF.